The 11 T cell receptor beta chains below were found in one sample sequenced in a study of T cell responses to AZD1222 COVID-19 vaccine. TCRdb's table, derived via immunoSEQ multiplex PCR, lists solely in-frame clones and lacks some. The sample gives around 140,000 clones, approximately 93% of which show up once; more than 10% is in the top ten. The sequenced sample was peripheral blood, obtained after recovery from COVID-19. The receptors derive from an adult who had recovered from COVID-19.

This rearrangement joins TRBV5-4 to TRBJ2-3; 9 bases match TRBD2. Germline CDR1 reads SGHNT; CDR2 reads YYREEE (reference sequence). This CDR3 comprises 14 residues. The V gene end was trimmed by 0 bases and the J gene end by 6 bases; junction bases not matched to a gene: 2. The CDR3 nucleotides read TGTGCCAGCAGCTTGGGACTAGCGGAGGATACGCAGTATTTT. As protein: CASSLGLAEDTQYF. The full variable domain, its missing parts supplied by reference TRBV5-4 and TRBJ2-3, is ETGVTQSPTHLIKTRGQQVTLRCSSQSGHNTVSWYQQALGQGPQFIFQYYREEENGRGNFPPRFSGLQFPNYSSELNVNALELDDSALYLCASSLGLAEDTQYFGPGTRLTVL.

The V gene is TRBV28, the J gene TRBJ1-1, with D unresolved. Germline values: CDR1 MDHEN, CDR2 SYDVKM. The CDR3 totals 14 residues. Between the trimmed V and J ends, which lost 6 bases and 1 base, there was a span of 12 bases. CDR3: CASRDVLGNTEAFF. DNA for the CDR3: TGTGCCAGCAGAGACGTTCTGGGGAACACTGAAGCTTTCTTT.

CDR3 in amino acids: CASRSGQIETQYF. The CDR3 DNA is TGTGCCAGCAGATCGGGACAGATAGAGACCCAGTACTTC. J is TRBJ2-5 and V is TRBV6-5; 7 bases match TRBD1. The CDR3 covers 13 residues. Unmatched junction bases numbered 5, after V lost 6 bases and J lost 4 bases. Germline CDR1 reads MNHEY; CDR2 reads SVGAGI.

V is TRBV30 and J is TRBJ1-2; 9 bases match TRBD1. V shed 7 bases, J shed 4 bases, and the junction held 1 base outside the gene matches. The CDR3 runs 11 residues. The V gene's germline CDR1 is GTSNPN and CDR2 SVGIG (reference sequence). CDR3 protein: CASQGAYGYTF. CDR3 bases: TGTGCCTCACAGGGGGCCTATGGCTACACCTTC.

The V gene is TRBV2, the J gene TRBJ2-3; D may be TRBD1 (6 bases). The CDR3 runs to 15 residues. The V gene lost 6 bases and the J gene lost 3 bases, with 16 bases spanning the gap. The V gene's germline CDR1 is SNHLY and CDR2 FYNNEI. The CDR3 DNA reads TGTGCCAGCAGCACAGACAGGCAGGAGACAGATACGCAGTATTTT. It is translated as CASSTDRQETDTQYF.

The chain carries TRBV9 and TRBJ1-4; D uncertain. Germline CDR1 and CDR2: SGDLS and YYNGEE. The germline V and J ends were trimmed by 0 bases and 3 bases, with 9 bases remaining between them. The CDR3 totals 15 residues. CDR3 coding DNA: TGTGCCAGCAGCGTAGCCGGGTGGGCTAATGAAAAACTGTTTTTT. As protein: CASSVAGWANEKLFF.

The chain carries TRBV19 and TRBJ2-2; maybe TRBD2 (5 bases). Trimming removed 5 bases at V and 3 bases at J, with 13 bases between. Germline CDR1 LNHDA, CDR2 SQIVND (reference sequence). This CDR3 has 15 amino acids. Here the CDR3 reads CASSFRGSHTGELFF. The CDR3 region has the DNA TGTGCCAGTAGTTTCCGGGGTTCTCACACCGGGGAGCTGTTTTTT.

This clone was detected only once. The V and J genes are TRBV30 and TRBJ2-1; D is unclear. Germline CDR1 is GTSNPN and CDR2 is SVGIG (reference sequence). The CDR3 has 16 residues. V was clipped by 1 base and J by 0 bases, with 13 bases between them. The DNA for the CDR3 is TGTGCCTGGAGTGCACATGTCCTCCGCTCCTACAATGAGCAGTTCTTC. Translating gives CAWSAHVLRSYNEQFF.

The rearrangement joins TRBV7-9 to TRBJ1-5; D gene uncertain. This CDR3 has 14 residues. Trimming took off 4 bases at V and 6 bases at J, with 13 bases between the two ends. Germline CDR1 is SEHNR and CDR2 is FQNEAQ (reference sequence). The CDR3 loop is CASSSNYEGQPQHF. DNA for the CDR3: TGTGCCAGCAGCTCTAACTATGAGGGTCAGCCCCAGCATTTT. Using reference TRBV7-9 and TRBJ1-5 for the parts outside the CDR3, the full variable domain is DTGVSQNPRHKITKRGQNVTFRCDPISEHNRLYWYRQTLGQGPEFLTYFQNEAQLEKSRLLSDRFSAERPKGSFSTLEIQRTEQGDSAMYLCASSSNYEGQPQHFGDGTRLSIL.

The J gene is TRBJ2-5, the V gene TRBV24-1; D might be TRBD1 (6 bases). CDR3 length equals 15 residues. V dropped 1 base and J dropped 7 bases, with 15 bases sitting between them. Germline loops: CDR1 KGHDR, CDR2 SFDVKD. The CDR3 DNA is TGTGCCACCAGTGATTTTGGGCAGGGGAAAGGGACCCAGTACTTC. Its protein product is CATSDFGQGKGTQYF.

The CDR3 sequence is CASSYAGGDPDTQYF. Here the CDR3 DNA reads TGTGCCAGCAGTTACGCCGGCGGGGATCCAGATACGCAGTATTTT. This sequence joins TRBV6-5 and TRBJ2-3; D possibly corresponds to TRBD2 (6 bases). In germline, CDR1 is MNHEY, CDR2 SVGAGI. The CDR3 has 15 amino acids. V was trimmed by 2 bases and J by 4 bases, leaving 13 bases between them.